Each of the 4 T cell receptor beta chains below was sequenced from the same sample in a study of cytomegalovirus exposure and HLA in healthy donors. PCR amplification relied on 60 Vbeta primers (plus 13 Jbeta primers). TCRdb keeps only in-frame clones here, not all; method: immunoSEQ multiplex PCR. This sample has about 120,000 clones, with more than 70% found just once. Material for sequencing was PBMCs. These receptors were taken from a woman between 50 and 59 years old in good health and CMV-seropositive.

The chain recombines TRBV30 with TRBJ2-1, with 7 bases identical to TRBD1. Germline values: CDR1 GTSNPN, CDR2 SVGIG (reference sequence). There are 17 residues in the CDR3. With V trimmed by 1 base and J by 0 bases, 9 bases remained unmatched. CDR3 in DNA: TGTGCCTGGAGTGCACGACAGGGACGCTACTCCTACAATGAGCAGTTCTTC. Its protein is CAWSARQGRYSYNEQFF.

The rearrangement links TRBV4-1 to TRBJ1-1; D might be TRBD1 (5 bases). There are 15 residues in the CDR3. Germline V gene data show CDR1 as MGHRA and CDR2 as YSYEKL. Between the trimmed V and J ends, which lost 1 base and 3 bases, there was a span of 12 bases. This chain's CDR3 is CASSQASGMYTEAFF. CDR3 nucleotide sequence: TGCGCCAGCAGCCAAGCGTCAGGGATGTACACTGAAGCTTTCTTT.

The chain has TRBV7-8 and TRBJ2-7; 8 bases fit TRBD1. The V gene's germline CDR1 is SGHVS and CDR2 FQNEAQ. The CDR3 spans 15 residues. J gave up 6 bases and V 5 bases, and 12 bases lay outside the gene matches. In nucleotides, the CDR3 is TGTGCCAGCAGCACCTCCCGGACAGGGATCACCGAGCAGTACTTC. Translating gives CASSTSRTGITEQYF.

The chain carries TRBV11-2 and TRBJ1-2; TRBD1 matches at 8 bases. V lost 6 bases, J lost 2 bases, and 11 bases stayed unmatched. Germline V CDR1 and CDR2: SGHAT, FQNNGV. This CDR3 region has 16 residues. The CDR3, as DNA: TGTGCCAGCAGGCCTCGGACAGGGAATAGGAACTATGGCTACACCTTC. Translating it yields CASRPRTGNRNYGYTF.